These 4 T cell receptor beta chains originate from one sample sequenced in a study of T cell responses to AZD1222 COVID-19 vaccine. Using immunoSEQ multiplex PCR, the repertoire was profiled, and TCRdb retains in-frame clones only, with some absent. The sample carries more than 140,000 clones, 88% recorded once. Here the sequenced sample was peripheral blood, taken on day 0 of MenACWY control vaccination. The receptors originated from an adult in good health.

The CDR3 here is CASSGWEAGTDTQYF. DNA of the CDR3: TGTGCCAGCAGCGGTTGGGAGGCCGGGACAGATACGCAGTATTTT. The V and J genes are TRBV9 and TRBJ2-3; a possible D gene is TRBD2 (6 bases). CDR1 SGDLS and CDR2 YYNGEE come from the germline V gene. The CDR3 contains 15 residues. V shed 3 bases and J shed 3 bases, with 14 bases lying between them.

The V call is TRBV7-3, the J call TRBJ1-6; D is unclear. The CDR3 length is 14 residues. Germline V lookup: CDR1 SGHTA, CDR2 FQGTGA. V lost 0 bases, J lost 6 bases, and 6 bases lay in between. The CDR3 nucleotides read TGTGCCAGCAGCTTAACAGGGCTTAATTCACCCCTCCACTTT. Protein sequence: CASSLTGLNSPLHF.

The rearrangement joins TRBV5-1 to TRBJ2-3; the match to TRBD1 covers 7 bases. The germline V gene encodes CDR1 SGHRS and CDR2 YFSETQ. With 4 bases clipped from V and 0 bases from J, the junction kept 5 bases outside the gene matches. The CDR3 has 15 residues. In DNA form, the CDR3 reads TGCGCCAGCAGCGTACAGGGGCCTAGCACAGATACGCAGTATTTT. It yields the protein CASSVQGPSTDTQYF.

CDR3 sequence (DNA): TGCGCCAGCAGCCGCAGTAAGACAGGGTATATGACAGATACGCAGTATTTT. Translation: CASSRSKTGYMTDTQYF. The rearrangement links TRBV4-3 to TRBJ2-3; TRBD1 matches at 7 bases. This CDR3 has 17 amino acids. V lost 4 bases to trimming and J lost 3 bases; unmatched junction nucleotides: 13. Germline V gene data show CDR1 as LGHNA and CDR2 as YSLEER.